The source of this TCR beta chain is a study of spatial heterogeneity in lung cancer. The CDR3 is made up of 13 amino acids. Germline V gene lookup returns CDR1 MRHNA and CDR2 SNTAGT. V trimming: 10 bases; J trimming: 3 bases; junction bases outside the gene matches: 1. TCRdb re-called the 5' RACE reads through MiXCR, storing one row per CDR3 protein. The table has about 75,000 distinct CDR3 sequences, more than 10% seen once. The time point is: sample taken at primary tumor resection. The input material, whole RNA from tumor, nontumor lung or frozen PBMC, was sequenced unsorted. The chain links TRBV6-4 to TRBJ2-1; 12 bases map to TRBD2. The receptor was derived from a male donor with early-stage non-small cell lung cancer. The source was PBMCs, collected at surgery. The chain's CDR3 is CATTSGGYNEQFF. CDR3 bases: TGTGCCACGACTAGCGGGGGCTACAATGAGCAGTTCTTC.